The rows below give T cell receptor beta chains drawn from one sample of a study of CD8+CD57+ T cells in acquired aplastic anemia. TCRdb re-called the reads through MiXCR, storing one row per CDR3 protein. The sample comprises 150,000 or so distinct CDR3 sequences, around half of which are singletons, and 2.5% to 3.5% rests with the top ten. The sample consisted of sorted CD4+, CD8+, or CD8+CD57+ T cells (not recorded which) from PBMCs. The receptors originated from a human donor with aplastic anemia. The CDR3 runs from the conserved cysteine through the conserved F or W. The D gene is left open where the match is weak. Size is stated for part of the rows, as once, few or many counts, or as a class when the clone is expanded.

>TRBJ2-1|TRBD2|TRBV5-1|many
CASKSTSGFSWEQFF
TGCGCCAGCAAATCGACTAGCGGGTTTTCCTGGGAGCAGTTCTTC
>TRBJ1-1|NA|TRBV29-1|NA
CSVGGKGQGTEAFF
TGCAGCGTGGGGGGCAAAGGTCAGGGAACTGAAGCTTTCTTT
>TRBJ1-5|NA|TRBV2|many
CASNRGNSNQPQHF
TGTGCCAGCAACCGGGGGAATAGCAATCAGCCCCAGCATTTT
>TRBJ2-1|TRBD2|TRBV9|NA
CASSGGLAGNEQFF
TGTGCCAGCAGCGGCGGACTAGCGGGCAATGAGCAGTTCTTC
>TRBJ2-1|NA|TRBV11-2|few
CASSLGGSVLNEQFF
TGTGCCAGCAGCTTAGGGGGGAGTGTCTTAAATGAGCAGTTCTTC
>TRBJ2-5|NA|TRBV10-3|NA
CAISGTGKETQYF
TGTGCCATCAGTGGAACGGGGAAAGAGACCCAGTACTTC
>TRBJ1-2|NA|TRBV20-1|many
CSTSGVNYGYTF
TGCAGTACTAGCGGGGTAAACTATGGCTACACCTTC
>TRBJ2-5|NA|TRBV5-1|NA
CASTQGWGSQETQYF
TGCGCCAGCACCCAAGGTTGGGGGTCACAAGAGACCCAGTACTTC
>TRBJ2-4|NA|TRBV4-3|NA
CASSQDRGQKNIQYF
TGCGCCAGCAGCCAAGATAGAGGTCAAAAAAACATTCAGTACTTC
>TRBJ2-2|NA|TRBV19|many
CASGRQMNTGELFF
TGTGCCAGTGGGAGACAGATGAACACCGGGGAGCTGTTTTTT
>TRBJ2-3|NA|TRBV9|NA
CASSVGTVTRTDTQYF
TGTGCCAGCAGCGTAGGGACAGTCACACGCACAGATACGCAGTATTTT
>TRBJ1-5|NA|TRBV6-1|many
CASRNNGPSAAQHF
TGTGCCAGCAGGAACAACGGTCCCAGCGCAGCCCAGCATTTT
>TRBJ2-1|NA|TRBV5-1|few
CASSLVGQYYNEQFF
TGCGCCAGCAGCTTGGTAGGGCAGTACTACAATGAGCAGTTCTTC
>TRBJ1-5|NA|TRBV11-2|many
CASSLFPTARGNQPQHF
TGTGCCAGCAGCTTATTTCCTACGGCTAGGGGCAATCAGCCCCAGCATTTT
>TRBJ1-1|TRBD1|TRBV6-1|many
CASRKGQGAFLAFF
TGTGCCAGCAGAAAGGGACAGGGAGCGTTTTTAGCTTTCTTT
>TRBJ2-1|NA|TRBV19|NA
CASVGDYNEQFF
TGTGCCAGTGTAGGGGATTACAATGAGCAGTTCTTC
>TRBJ2-7|TRBD2|TRBV7-2|many
CASSFSWGGNYEQYF
TGTGCCAGCAGCTTCTCATGGGGGGGGAACTACGAGCAGTACTTC
>TRBJ2-2|NA|TRBV3-1|NA
CASSQDTIVGELFF
TGTGCCAGCAGCCAAGATACTATAGTGGGGGAGCTGTTTTTT
>TRBJ1-1|TRBD1|TRBV6-1|NA
CASTYATQGAEAFF
TGTGCCAGCACCTACGCCACACAGGGGGCTGAAGCTTTCTTT
>TRBJ1-2|TRBD1|TRBV7-2|NA
CASSLGDRRGYTF
TGTGCCAGCAGCTTAGGGGACAGGCGAGGCTACACCTTC
>TRBJ1-3|NA|TRBV10-3|NA
CASQINPGNTIYF
TGTGCCTCCCAGATAAACCCTGGAAACACCATATATTTT
>TRBJ2-3|TRBD2|TRBV19|few
CASKRTSGSTDTQYF
TGTGCCAGTAAAAGGACTAGCGGGAGCACAGATACGCAGTATTTT
>TRBJ2-7|NA|TRBV2|NA
CASTGTPREQYF
TGTGCCAGCACCGGGACACCGAGAGAGCAGTACTTC
>TRBJ2-3|NA|TRBV10-3|NA
CAISEWGVTDTQYF
TGTGCCATCAGTGAATGGGGAGTTACAGATACGCAGTATTTT
>TRBJ2-1|TRBD2|TRBV7-2|many
CASSLVGRLPNEQFF
TGTGCCAGCAGCTTAGTCGGGAGGTTGCCCAATGAGCAGTTCTTC
>TRBJ2-5|NA|TRBV15|once
CATSRALKTKQETQYF
TGTGCCACCAGCAGAGCCTTAAAAACAAAGCAAGAGACCCAGTACTTC
>TRBJ2-5|TRBD1|TRBV29-1|NA
CSVTNLDRELGETQYF
TGCAGCGTTACGAACTTGGACAGGGAACTGGGGGAGACCCAGTACTTC
>TRBJ1-2|NA|TRBV20-1|NA
CSATTLTARDGYTF
TGCAGTGCTACAACACTGACGGCGCGCGATGGCTACACCTTC
>TRBJ2-7|NA|TRBV5-4|many
CASSSQGSPYEQYF
TGTGCCAGCAGCTCGCAGGGTTCTCCCTACGAGCAGTACTTC
>TRBJ1-5|NA|TRBV12-3/TRBV12-4|many
CASSVQGEQPQHF
TGTGCCAGCAGTGTACAGGGAGAGCAGCCCCAGCATTTT
>TRBJ2-5|TRBD2|TRBV3-1|NA
CASSSRTPQRGFETQYF
TGTGCCAGCAGCTCAAGGACCCCCCAGCGGGGGTTTGAGACCCAGTACTTC
>TRBJ1-2|NA|TRBV6-5|NA
CASSYTEGRGYGYTF
TGTGCCAGCAGTTACACCGAGGGGAGGGGCTATGGCTACACCTTC
>TRBJ2-1|NA|TRBV7-6|few
CASSLGGASFF
TGTGCCAGCAGCTTAGGGGGGGCCTCTTTCTTC
>TRBJ2-2|NA|TRBV10-1|NA
CASSEAGELFF
TGCGCCAGCAGTGAGGCCGGGGAGCTGTTTTTT
>TRBJ2-3|TRBD2|TRBV20-1|once
CSARVRRGAADTQYF
TGCAGTGCTAGAGTTCGGCGGGGGGCGGCAGATACGCAGTATTTT
>TRBJ2-7|NA|TRBV15|NA
CATSRDRGQGMDEQYF
TGTGCCACCAGCAGAGATCGAGGGCAGGGTATGGACGAGCAGTACTTC
>TRBJ2-7|NA|TRBV7-2|NA
CASSPRMARDLEQYF
TGTGCCAGCAGCCCCCGGATGGCCAGGGACCTCGAGCAGTACTTC
>TRBJ1-1|TRBD1|TRBV25-1|NA
CASRNDRASNTEAFF
TGTGCCAGCAGGAATGACAGGGCTTCGAATACTGAAGCTTTCTTT
>TRBJ2-2|NA|TRBV19|few
CASSIGAYGELFF
TGTGCCAGTAGTATTGGAGCTTACGGGGAGCTGTTTTTT
>TRBJ1-3|NA|TRBV10-1|NA
CASSDRIGNTIYF
TGCGCCAGCAGTGACAGAATTGGAAACACCATATATTTT
>TRBJ2-3|TRBD1|TRBV4-2|many
CASSRNRGQITDTQYF
TGTGCCAGCAGCCGGAACAGGGGTCAAATCACAGATACGCAGTATTTT
>TRBJ2-7|TRBD1|TRBV12-3/TRBV12-4|NA
CASSLGTDRVYGEQYF
TGTGCCAGCAGTTTAGGGACCGACAGGGTATACGGAGAGCAGTACTTC
>TRBJ1-2|NA|TRBV19|once
CASSAAGRQTF
TGTGCCAGTAGTGCCGCGGGACGGCAGACCTTC
>TRBJ2-1|TRBD1|TRBV12-5|many
CASGRDRVTDEQFF
TGTGCTAGTGGGAGGGACAGGGTTACCGATGAGCAGTTCTTC
>TRBJ2-2|NA|TRBV2|NA
CASRAGELFF
TGTGCCAGCAGAGCCGGGGAGCTGTTTTTT
>TRBJ2-3|NA|TRBV9|NA
CASSADGVISDTQYF
TGTGCCAGCAGCGCGGACGGGGTCATCTCAGATACGCAGTATTTT
>TRBJ1-4|NA|TRBV6-2/TRBV6-3|NA
CASRYPLRGGRPEKLFF
TGTGCCAGCAGATACCCACTCCGTGGAGGAAGGCCTGAAAAACTGTTTTTT
>TRBJ1-5|TRBD1|TRBV5-1|many
CASSFGTGDSNQPQHF
TGCGCCAGCAGCTTCGGGACAGGGGATAGCAATCAGCCCCAGCATTTT
>TRBJ1-2|TRBD1|TRBV11-2|NA
CASSRQGVGYTF
TGTGCCAGCAGCAGACAGGGGGTGGGCTACACCTTC
>TRBJ1-6|NA|TRBV9|NA
CASSVGANNSPSHF
TGTGCCAGCAGCGTAGGGGCTAACAATTCACCCTCCCACTTT